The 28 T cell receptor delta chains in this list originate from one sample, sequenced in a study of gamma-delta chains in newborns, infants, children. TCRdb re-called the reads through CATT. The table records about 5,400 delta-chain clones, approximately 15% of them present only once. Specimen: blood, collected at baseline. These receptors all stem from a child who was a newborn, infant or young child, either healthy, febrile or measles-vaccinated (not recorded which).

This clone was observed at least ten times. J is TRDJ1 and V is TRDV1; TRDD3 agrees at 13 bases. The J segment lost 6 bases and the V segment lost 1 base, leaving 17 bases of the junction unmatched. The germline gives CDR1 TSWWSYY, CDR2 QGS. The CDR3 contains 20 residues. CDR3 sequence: CALGERYVSYWGIRLNKLIF. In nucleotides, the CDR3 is TGTGCTCTTGGGGAACGGTACGTCTCGTACTGGGGGATACGCCTGAATAAACTCATCTTT.

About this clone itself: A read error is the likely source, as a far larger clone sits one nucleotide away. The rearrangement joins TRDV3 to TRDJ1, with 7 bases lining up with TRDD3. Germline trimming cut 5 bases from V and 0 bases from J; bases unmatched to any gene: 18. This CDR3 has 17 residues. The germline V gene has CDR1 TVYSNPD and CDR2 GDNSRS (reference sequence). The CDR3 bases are TGTGCCCGCACCCTGGGGTACTGGGGAACTTACACCGATAAACTCATCTTT. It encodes CARTLGYWGTYTDKLIF.

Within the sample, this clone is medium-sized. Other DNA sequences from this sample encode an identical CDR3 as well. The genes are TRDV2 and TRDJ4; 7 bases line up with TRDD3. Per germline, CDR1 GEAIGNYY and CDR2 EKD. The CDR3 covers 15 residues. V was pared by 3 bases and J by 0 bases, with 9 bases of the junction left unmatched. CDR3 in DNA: TGTGCCTGTGACCCGATCGGGGGATCTTCCAGACCCCTGATCTTT. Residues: CACDPIGGSSRPLIF.

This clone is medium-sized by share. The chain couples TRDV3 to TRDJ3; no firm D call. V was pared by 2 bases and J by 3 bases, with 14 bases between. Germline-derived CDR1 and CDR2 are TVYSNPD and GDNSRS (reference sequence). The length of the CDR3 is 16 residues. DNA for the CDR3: TGTGCCTTTTCGATTACCGGGCTCTGGGACACCCGACAGATGTTTTTC. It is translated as CAFSITGLWDTRQMFF.

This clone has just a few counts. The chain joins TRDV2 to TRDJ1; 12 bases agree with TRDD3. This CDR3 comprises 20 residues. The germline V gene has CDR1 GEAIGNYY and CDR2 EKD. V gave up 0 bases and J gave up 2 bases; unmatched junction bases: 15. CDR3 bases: TGTGCCTGTGACACCGTTGTAAACTTTTCTGGGGGATACGGGACCGATAAACTCATCTTT. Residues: CACDTVVNFSGGYGTDKLIF.

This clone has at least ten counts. The CDR3 region has the DNA TGTGCCTGTGACGCACTGGGGGATACGCGTGTGGAGTACACCGATAAACTCATCTTT. Its translation: CACDALGDTRVEYTDKLIF. V gene TRDV2 combines with J gene TRDJ1; 13 nucleotides line up with TRDD3. V trimming: 3 bases; J trimming: 0 bases; junction bases outside the gene matches: 12. CDR3 size: 19 residues. CDR1 is GEAIGNYY, CDR2 EKD, per germline.

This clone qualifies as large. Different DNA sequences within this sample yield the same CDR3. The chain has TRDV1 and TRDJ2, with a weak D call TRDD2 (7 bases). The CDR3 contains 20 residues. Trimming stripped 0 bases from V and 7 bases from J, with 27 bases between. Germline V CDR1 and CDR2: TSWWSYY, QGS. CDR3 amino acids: CALGELFLPALGASRAQLFF. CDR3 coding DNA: TGTGCTCTTGGGGAACTATTCCTACCCGCCTTGGGGGCTAGCCGAGCACAACTCTTCTTT.

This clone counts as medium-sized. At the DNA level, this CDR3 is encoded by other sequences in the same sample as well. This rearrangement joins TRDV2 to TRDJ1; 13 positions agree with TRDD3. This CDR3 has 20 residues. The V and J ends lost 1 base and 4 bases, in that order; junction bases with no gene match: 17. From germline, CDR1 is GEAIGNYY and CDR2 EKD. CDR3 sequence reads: CACDTVLGDTREVYGDKLIF. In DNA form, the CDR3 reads TGTGCCTGTGACACTGTACTGGGGGATACGCGTGAGGTTTACGGCGATAAACTCATCTTT.

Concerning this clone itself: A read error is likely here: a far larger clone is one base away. CDR3 region: CAMRPSYWGVRAADKLIF. CDR3 nucleotide sequence: TGTGCCATGAGGCCTTCCTACTGGGGGGTACGCGCCGCCGATAAACTCATCTTT. V and J are TRDV3 and TRDJ1; possible D gene TRDD2, 9 bases. This CDR3 contains 18 residues. The germline CDR1 and CDR2 sequences are TVYSNPD and GDNSRS (reference sequence). V gave up 5 bases and J gave up 3 bases, with 31 bases separating them.

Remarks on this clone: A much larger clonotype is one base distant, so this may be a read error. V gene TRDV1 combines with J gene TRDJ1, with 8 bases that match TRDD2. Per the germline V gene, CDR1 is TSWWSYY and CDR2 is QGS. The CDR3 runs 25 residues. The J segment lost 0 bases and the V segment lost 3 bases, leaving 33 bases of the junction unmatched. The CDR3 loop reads CALGDFPLLPKPLLALYTDTDKLIF. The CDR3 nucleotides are TGTGCTCTTGGGGACTTTCCCCTCCTTCCTAAGCCTCTACTGGCCCTATACACGGACACCGATAAACTCATCTTT.

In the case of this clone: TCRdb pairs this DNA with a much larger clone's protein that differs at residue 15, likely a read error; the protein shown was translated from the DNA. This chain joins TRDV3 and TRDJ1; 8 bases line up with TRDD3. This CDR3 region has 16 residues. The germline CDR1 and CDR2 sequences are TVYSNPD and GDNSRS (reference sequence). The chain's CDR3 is CAFKFGYWGENDKLTF. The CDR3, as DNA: TGTGCCTTTAAGTTTGGATACTGGGGGGAGAACGATAAACTCACCTTT.

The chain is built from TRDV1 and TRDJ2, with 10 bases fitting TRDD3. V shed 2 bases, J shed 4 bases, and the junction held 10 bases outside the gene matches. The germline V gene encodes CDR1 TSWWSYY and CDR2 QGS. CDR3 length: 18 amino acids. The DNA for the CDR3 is TGTGCTCTTGGGGAAAGAGGCTGGGGGATAGGCCCGACAGCACAACTCTTCTTT. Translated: CALGERGWGIGPTAQLFF.

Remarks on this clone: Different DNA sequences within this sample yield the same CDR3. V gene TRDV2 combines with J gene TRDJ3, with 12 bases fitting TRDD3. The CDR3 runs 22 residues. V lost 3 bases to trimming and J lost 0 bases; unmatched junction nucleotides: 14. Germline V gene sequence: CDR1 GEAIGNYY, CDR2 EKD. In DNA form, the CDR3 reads TGTGCCTGTGACTTCGTACTGGGGGATACCCCCCCCGGCTCCTGGGACACCCGACAGATGTTTTTC. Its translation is CACDFVLGDTPPGSWDTRQMFF.

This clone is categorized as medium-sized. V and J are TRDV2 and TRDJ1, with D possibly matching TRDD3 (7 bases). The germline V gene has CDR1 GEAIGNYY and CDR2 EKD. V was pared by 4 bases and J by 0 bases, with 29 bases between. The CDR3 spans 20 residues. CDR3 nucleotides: TGTGCCTGTGAGAGCCTTCCGAGGTTTACTGGGGACTCGTACACCGATAAACTCATCTTT. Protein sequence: CACESLPRFTGDSYTDKLIF.

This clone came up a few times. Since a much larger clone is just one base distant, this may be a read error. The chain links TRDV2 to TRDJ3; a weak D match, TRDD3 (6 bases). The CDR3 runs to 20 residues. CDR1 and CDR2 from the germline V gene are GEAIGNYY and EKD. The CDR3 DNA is TGTGCCTGTGACACCGCGGTTGGGTTACCCGTCTCCTGGGGCACCCGACAGATGTTTTTC. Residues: CACDTAVGLPVSWGTRQMFF.

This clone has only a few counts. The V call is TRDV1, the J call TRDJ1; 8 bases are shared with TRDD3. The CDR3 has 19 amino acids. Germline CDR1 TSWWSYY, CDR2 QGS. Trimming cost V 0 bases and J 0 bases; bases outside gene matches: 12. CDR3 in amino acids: CALGELIVWGKTYTDKLIF. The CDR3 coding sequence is TGTGCTCTTGGGGAACTTATTGTCTGGGGGAAAACGTACACCGATAAACTCATCTTT.

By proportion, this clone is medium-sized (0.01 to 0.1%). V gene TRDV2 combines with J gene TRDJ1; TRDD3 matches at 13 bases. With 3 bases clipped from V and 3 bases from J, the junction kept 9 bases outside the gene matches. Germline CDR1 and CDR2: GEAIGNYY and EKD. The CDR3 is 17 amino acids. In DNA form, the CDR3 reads TGTGCCTGTGACTTCGTACTGGGGGATACGTTTGCCGATAAACTCATCTTT. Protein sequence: CACDFVLGDTFADKLIF.

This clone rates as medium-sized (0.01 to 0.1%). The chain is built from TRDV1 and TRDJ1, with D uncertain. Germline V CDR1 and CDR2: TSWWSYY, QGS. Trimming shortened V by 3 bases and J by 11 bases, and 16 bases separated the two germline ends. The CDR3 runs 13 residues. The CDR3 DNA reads TGTGCTCTTGGGGAGCCCTCCCGGAGGGCCCTCATCTTT. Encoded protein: CALGEPSRRALIF.

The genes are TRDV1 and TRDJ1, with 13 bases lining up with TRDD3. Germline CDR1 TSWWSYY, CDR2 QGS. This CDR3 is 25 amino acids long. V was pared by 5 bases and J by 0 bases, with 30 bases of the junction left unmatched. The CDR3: CALGNRADALPRVLLGDTYTDKLIF. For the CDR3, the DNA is TGTGCTCTTGGGAACCGAGCAGACGCCCTCCCACGCGTTTTACTGGGGGATACGTACACCGATAAACTCATCTTT.

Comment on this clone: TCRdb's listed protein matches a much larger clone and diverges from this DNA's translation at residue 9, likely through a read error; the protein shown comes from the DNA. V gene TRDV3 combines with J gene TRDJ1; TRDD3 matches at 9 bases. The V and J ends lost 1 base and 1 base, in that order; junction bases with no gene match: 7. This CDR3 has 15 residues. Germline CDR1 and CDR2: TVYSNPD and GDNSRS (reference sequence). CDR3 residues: CAFISGGSPTDKLIF. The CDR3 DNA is TGTGCCTTTATTTCTGGGGGATCACCCACCGATAAACTCATCTTT.

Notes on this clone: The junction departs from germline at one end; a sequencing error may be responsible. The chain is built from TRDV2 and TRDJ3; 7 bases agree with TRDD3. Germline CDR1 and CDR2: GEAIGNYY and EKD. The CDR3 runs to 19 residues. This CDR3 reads CACVSTGDPSSWDTRQTFF. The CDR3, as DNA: TGTGCCTGTGTTTCGACTGGGGATCCTAGCTCCTGGGACACCCGACAGACGTTTTTC.

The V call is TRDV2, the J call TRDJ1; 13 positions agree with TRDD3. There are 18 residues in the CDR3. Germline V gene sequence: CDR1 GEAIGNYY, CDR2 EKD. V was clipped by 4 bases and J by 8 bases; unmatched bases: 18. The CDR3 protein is CACDSLLGDTWKLGKLIF. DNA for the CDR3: TGTGCCTGTGATTCCCTACTGGGGGATACGTGGAAGTTAGGCAAACTCATCTTT.

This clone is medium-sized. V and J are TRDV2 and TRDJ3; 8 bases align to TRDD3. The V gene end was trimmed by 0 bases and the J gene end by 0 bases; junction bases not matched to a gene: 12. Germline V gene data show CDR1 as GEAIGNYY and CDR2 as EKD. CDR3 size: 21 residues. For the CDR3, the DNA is TGTGCCTGTGACACCGTTGAGGAGACTGGGGGCAGCTCCTGGGACACCCGACAGATGTTTTTC. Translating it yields CACDTVEETGGSSWDTRQMFF.

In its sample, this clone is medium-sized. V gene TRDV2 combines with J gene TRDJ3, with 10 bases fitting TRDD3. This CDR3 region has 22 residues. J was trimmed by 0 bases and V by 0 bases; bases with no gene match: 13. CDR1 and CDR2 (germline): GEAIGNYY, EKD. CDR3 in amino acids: CACDTAGLGDPLSSWDTRQMFF. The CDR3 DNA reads TGTGCCTGTGACACCGCCGGACTGGGGGATCCCCTTAGCTCCTGGGACACCCGACAGATGTTTTTC.

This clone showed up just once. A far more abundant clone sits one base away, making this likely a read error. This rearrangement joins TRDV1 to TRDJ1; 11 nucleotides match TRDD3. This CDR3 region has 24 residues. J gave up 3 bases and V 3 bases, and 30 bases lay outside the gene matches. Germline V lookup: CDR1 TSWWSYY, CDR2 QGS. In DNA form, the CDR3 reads TGTGCTCTTGGGGAGTACCATCCGGTCGCATTCTACTGGGGGATATCCCCATACGCCGATAAACTCATCTTT. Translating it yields CALGEYHPVAFYWGISPYADKLIF.

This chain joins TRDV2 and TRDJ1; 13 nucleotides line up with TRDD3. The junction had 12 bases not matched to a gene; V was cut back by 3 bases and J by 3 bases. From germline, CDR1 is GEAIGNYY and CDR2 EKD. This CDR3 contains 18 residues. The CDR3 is CACDGIKLGDTLPDKLIF. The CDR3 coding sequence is TGTGCCTGTGACGGAATTAAACTGGGGGATACGCTTCCCGATAAACTCATCTTT.

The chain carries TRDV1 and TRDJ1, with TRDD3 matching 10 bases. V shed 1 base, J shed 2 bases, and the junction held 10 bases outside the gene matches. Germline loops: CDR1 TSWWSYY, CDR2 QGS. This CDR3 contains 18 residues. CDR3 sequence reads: CALGEHIRGIRGTDKLIF. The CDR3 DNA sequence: TGTGCTCTTGGGGAACACATCCGGGGGATACGGGGAACCGATAAACTCATCTTT.

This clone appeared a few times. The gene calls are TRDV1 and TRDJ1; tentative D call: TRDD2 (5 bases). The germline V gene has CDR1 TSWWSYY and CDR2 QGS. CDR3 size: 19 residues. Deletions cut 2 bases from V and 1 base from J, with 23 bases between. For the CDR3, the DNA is TGTGCTCTTGGGGAAGGCTATTCCTCAGACCAGCTATTCACCGATAAACTCATCTTT. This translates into CALGEGYSSDQLFTDKLIF.